Presented here are 19 T cell receptor beta chains from one specimen sequenced in a study of blood T cell repertoires in COVID-19. Sequenced by immunoSEQ multiplex PCR; TCRdb stores in-frame clones only, minus some. The table includes roughly 200,000 clones, around 90% detected once. Sequencing was performed on peripheral blood. These receptors were taken from a man aged 35 to 55 with acute or convalescent COVID-19.

V and J are TRBV29-1 and TRBJ2-2; TRBD2 might be the D (6 bases). The V gene's germline CDR1 is SQVTM and CDR2 ANQGSEA. V lost 3 bases to trimming and J lost 2 bases, with 10 bases between them. This CDR3 contains 14 residues. The CDR3 DNA is TGCAGCGTTGACGGGCGGGATAACACCGGGGAGCTGTTTTTT. Its protein is CSVDGRDNTGELFF.

This CDR3 is CASRDSSNTEAFF. The DNA of the CDR3 is TGTGCCAGCCGGGACAGCTCGAACACTGAAGCTTTCTTT. The gene calls are TRBV12-3 or TRBV12-4 and TRBJ1-1, with 7 nucleotides matching TRBD1. The CDR3 contains 13 residues. Losses at the gene ends were 8 bases for V and 1 base for J; bases not matched to a gene: 4.

The chain employs TRBV19 and TRBJ1-6; 8 nucleotides match TRBD1. J gave up 5 bases and V 3 bases, and 6 bases lay outside the gene matches. Germline V lookup: CDR1 LNHDA, CDR2 SQIVND (reference sequence). The length of the CDR3 is 16 residues. CDR3 sequence reads: CASSMGDRTNNSPLHF. The CDR3 DNA reads as TGTGCCAGTAGTATGGGGGACAGGACCAATAATTCACCCCTCCACTTT.

The V and J genes are TRBV29-1 and TRBJ1-1, with D perhaps matching TRBD1 (6 bases). Deletions cut 2 bases from V and 4 bases from J, with 17 bases between. This CDR3 comprises 15 residues. Germline V lookup: CDR1 SQVTM, CDR2 ANQGSEA. The chain's CDR3 is CSVETGSKKGTEAFF. The DNA for the CDR3 is TGCAGCGTTGAAACAGGGAGTAAAAAAGGCACTGAAGCTTTCTTT.

The CDR3 region is CASSRLAGGSDTQYF. The CDR3 DNA is TGTGCCAGCAGCCGATTAGCGGGGGGTTCAGATACGCAGTATTTT. The chain couples TRBV11-2 to TRBJ2-3, with 10 bases matching TRBD2. Germline assignment: CDR1 SGHAT and CDR2 FQNNGV. The junction had 6 bases not matched to a gene; V was cut back by 5 bases and J by 4 bases. The length of the CDR3 is 15 residues.

The chain carries TRBV5-1 and TRBJ1-1; no firm D call. Germline lookup yields CDR1 SGHRS and CDR2 YFSETQ. Trimming stripped 0 bases from V and 1 base from J, with 4 bases between. This CDR3 spans 13 amino acids. The CDR3 nucleotides read TGCGCCAGCAGCTTGGAGCCGAACACTGAAGCTTTCTTT. Translated: CASSLEPNTEAFF.

The V gene is TRBV2, the J gene TRBJ1-2, with 8 bases identical to TRBD1. This CDR3 is 14 amino acids long. The junction had 7 bases not matched to a gene; V was cut back by 7 bases and J by 3 bases. Germline loops: CDR1 SNHLY, CDR2 FYNNEI. The CDR3 is CASKRAGQDYGYTF. CDR3 coding DNA: TGTGCCAGCAAAAGGGCGGGACAGGACTATGGCTACACCTTC. Together with reference TRBV2 and TRBJ1-2, the CDR3 gives the full variable domain: EPEVTQTPSHQVTQMGQEVILRCVPISNHLYFYWYRQILGQKVEFLVSFYNNEISEKSEIFDDQFSVERPDGSNFTLKIRSTKLEDSAMYFCASKRAGQDYGYTFGSGTRLTVV.

The chain links TRBV11-2 to TRBJ1-2; TRBD1 might be the D (6 bases). The CDR3 totals 14 residues. In germline, CDR1 is SGHAT, CDR2 FQNNGV. V was clipped by 4 bases and J by 2 bases, with 11 bases between them. The CDR3 region is CASSSTTGNYGYTF. CDR3 in DNA: TGTGCCAGCAGCTCCACCACAGGGAACTATGGCTACACCTTC.

This sequence joins TRBV2 and TRBJ1-2; 7 nucleotides line up with TRBD1. Germline-derived CDR1 and CDR2 are SNHLY and FYNNEI. Losses at the gene ends were 5 bases for V and 8 bases for J; bases not matched to a gene: 8. This CDR3 has 13 amino acids. This CDR3 reads CASSLDRAGGYTF. The CDR3 region has the DNA TGTGCCAGCAGTCTAGACAGGGCGGGGGGCTACACCTTC.

The rearrangement links TRBV4-2 to TRBJ1-1; D unclear. V was trimmed by 6 bases and J by 3 bases, leaving 5 bases between them. Germline assignment: CDR1 LGHNA and CDR2 YNFKEQ. CDR3 size: 11 residues. The CDR3 reads CASRGDTEAFF. CDR3 nucleotide sequence: TGTGCCAGCAGGGGAGACACTGAAGCTTTCTTT.

The DNA for the CDR3 is TGTGCCACCAGCGCTGAGGCTACGGGCGCCGGGATCACAGATACGCAGTATTTT. Residues: CATSAEATGAGITDTQYF. The J gene is TRBJ2-3, the V gene TRBV15; D might be TRBD2 (5 bases). With 5 bases removed from V and 2 bases from J, the gap between germline ends came to 23 bases. Germline V lookup: CDR1 LNHNV, CDR2 YYDKDF (reference sequence). This CDR3 is built from 18 residues.

This sequence joins TRBV9 and TRBJ1-4; D call uncertain. Germline CDR1 reads SGDLS; CDR2 reads YYNGEE. Deletions cut 4 bases from V and 12 bases from J, with 19 bases between. CDR3 length: 14 residues. The CDR3 DNA is TGTGCCAGCAGCCCCTTATCGGTCGACGGAGAACTGTTTTTT. Protein sequence: CASSPLSVDGELFF.

CDR3 in DNA: TGTGCCAGCAGCCAACGAGGAACAGGCTCCTATGGCTACACCTTC. Its protein product is CASSQRGTGSYGYTF. The chain is built from TRBV14 and TRBJ1-2, with D possibly matching TRBD1 (5 bases). CDR3 length equals 15 residues. Per the germline V gene, CDR1 is SGHDN and CDR2 is FVKESK. The germline V and J ends were trimmed by 2 bases and 4 bases, with 14 bases remaining between them. Variable domain in full (rest from reference TRBV14 and TRBJ1-2): EAGVTQFPSHSVIEKGQTVTLRCDPISGHDNLYWYRRVMGKEIKFLLHFVKESKQDESGMPNNRFLAERTGGTYSTLKVQPAELEDSGVYFCASSQRGTGSYGYTFGSGTRLTVV.

Points on this clone: The same CDR3 also results from other DNA sequences found in this sample. V usage is TRBV29-1 and J usage is TRBJ2-7; D is possibly TRBD1 (6 bases). CDR3 size: 14 residues. Trimming took 4 bases from V and 0 from J, leaving 13 bases between them. Looked up from germline, CDR1 is SQVTM and CDR2 is ANQGSEA. Here the CDR3 DNA reads TGCAGCGTTGGCCAGGGGAGAGGCTCCTACGAGCAGTACTTC. Translation gives CSVGQGRGSYEQYF.

In DNA, the CDR3 is TGTGCCAGCAGTTCCCAGGAGGGGGCAGATCAGCCCCAGCATTTT. Its protein is CASSSQEGADQPQHF. The V gene is TRBV6-6, the J gene TRBJ1-5, with 7 bases identical to TRBD1. This CDR3 spans 15 amino acids. V was clipped by 4 bases and J by 5 bases; unmatched bases: 8. Looked up from germline, CDR1 is MNHNY and CDR2 is SVGAGI (reference sequence).

Notes on this clone: The sample carries other DNA sequences with the same CDR3. The rearrangement joins TRBV3-1 (or the pseudogene TRBV3-2) to TRBJ1-2; TRBD1 matches at 7 bases. The CDR3 is made up of 13 amino acids. Germline trimming cut 1 base from V and 8 bases from J; bases unmatched to any gene: 4. Germline CDR1 is LGHDT and CDR2 is YNNKEL (reference sequence). The CDR3 region has the DNA TGTGCCAGCAGCCAAGGTGCAGGGGGGGGCTACACCTTC. As protein: CASSQGAGGGYTF.

Worth noting for this clone: The same CDR3 arises from other DNA sequences in this sample as well. The rearrangement links TRBV5-1 to TRBJ2-7, with 8 bases aligning to TRBD1. CDR3 size: 15 residues. V was clipped by 0 bases and J by 0 bases; unmatched bases: 2. Germline V lookup: CDR1 SGHRS, CDR2 YFSETQ. The CDR3 DNA is TGCGCCAGCAGCTTGGCAGGGGGCAGCTCCTACGAGCAGTACTTC. Protein sequence: CASSLAGGSSYEQYF.

The V gene is TRBV21-1, the J gene TRBJ2-1; no check of the table's D call, TRBD2, against the DNA was made. TRBV21-1 constitutes a pseudogene. The CDR3 has 17 residues. Here the CDR3 DNA reads TGTGCCAGCAGCAAATTCCCTAGGACTAGCGGGGGTCACGGCCAGTTCTTC. It yields the protein CASSKFPRTSGGHGQFF.

The V call is TRBV6-2 or TRBV6-3, the J call TRBJ1-1; no clear D. Deletions cut 2 bases from V and 0 bases from J, with 7 bases between. Per germline, CDR1 MNHEY and CDR2 SVGEGT. The CDR3 runs to 14 residues. The CDR3 region is CASSYGQVNTEAFF. The CDR3 region has the DNA TGTGCCAGCAGTTACGGCCAGGTGAACACTGAAGCTTTCTTT.